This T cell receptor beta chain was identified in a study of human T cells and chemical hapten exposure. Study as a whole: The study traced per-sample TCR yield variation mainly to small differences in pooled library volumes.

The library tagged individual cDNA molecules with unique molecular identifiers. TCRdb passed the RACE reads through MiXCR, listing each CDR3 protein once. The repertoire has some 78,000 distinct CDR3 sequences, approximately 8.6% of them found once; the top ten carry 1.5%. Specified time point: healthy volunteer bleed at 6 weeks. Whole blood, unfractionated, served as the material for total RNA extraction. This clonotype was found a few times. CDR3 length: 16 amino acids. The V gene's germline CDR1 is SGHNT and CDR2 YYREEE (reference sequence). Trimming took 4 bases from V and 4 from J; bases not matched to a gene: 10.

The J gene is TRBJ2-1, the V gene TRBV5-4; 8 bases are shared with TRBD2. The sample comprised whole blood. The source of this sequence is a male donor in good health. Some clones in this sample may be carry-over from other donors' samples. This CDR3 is CASSPTGTRKYNEQFF. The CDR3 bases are TGTGCCAGCAGCCCCACCGGGACTAGAAAGTACAATGAGCAGTTCTTC.